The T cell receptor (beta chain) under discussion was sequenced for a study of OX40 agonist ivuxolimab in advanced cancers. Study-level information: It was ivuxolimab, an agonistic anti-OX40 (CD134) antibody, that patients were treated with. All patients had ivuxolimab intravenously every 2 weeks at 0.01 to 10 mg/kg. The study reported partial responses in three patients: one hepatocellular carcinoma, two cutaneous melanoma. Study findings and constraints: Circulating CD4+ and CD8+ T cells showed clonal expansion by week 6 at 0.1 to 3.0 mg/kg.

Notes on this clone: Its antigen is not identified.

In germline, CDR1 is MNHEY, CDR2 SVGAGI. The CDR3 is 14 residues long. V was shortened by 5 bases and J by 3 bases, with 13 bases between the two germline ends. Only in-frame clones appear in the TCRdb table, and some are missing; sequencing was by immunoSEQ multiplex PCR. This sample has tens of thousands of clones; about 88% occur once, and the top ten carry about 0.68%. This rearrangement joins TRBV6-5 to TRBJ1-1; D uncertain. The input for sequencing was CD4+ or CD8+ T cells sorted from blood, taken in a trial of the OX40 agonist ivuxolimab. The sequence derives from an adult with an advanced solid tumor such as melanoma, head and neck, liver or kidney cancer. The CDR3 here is CASSAVRGYTEAFF. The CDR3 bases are TGTGCCAGCAGTGCCGTGCGGGGTTACACTGAAGCTTTCTTT.